The 3 T cell receptor beta chains below all came from one sample that was sequenced in a study of beta chain features in type 1 diabetes. Investigators reverse transcribed all isolated RNA, so they sequenced expressed TCRB transcripts. Sequencing was performed with immunoSEQ multiplex PCR; in TCRdb, only in-frame clones are kept and a portion is missing. The table has more than 55,000 clones, roughly half seen once. Study-level findings and limits: Shorter TCRB CDR3s, moderately but significantly so, marked every one of the four CD4+ subsets in Type 1 diabetes patients.

No antigens are known for them. What was sequenced was Tregs from blood. The receptors stem from a woman in her forties with type 1 diabetes.

This rearrangement joins TRBV27 to TRBJ1-1, with a tentative D call TRBD1 (6 bases). The length of the CDR3 is 13 residues. In germline, CDR1 is MNHEY, CDR2 SMNVEV (reference sequence). Deletions cut 4 bases from V and 12 bases from J, with 18 bases between. CDR3 loop: CASSSQGLMLTFF. For the CDR3, the DNA is TGTGCCAGCAGTTCTCAGGGGTTGATGTTGACTTTCTTT.

This clone showed up just once. The V and J genes are TRBV10-3 and TRBJ1-4, with D hard to call. CDR1 is ENHRY and CDR2 is SYGVKD in the germline V gene. The CDR3 consists of 15 residues. The V and J ends lost 0 bases and 0 bases respectively, with 5 bases between them. The CDR3 loop reads CAISESRATNEKLFF. The CDR3 DNA reads as TGTGCCATCAGTGAGTCCCGGGCAACTAATGAAAAACTGTTTTTT.

The rearrangement links TRBV28 to TRBJ1-1; D gene unclear. The CDR3 length is 15 residues. Germline V gene sequence: CDR1 MDHEN, CDR2 SYDVKM. The V end was cut by 2 bases, the J end by 0 bases, with 10 bases between. The CDR3 bases are TGTGCCAGCAGTTTACCACGCAGATTGAACACTGAAGCTTTCTTT. It translates to CASSLPRRLNTEAFF.